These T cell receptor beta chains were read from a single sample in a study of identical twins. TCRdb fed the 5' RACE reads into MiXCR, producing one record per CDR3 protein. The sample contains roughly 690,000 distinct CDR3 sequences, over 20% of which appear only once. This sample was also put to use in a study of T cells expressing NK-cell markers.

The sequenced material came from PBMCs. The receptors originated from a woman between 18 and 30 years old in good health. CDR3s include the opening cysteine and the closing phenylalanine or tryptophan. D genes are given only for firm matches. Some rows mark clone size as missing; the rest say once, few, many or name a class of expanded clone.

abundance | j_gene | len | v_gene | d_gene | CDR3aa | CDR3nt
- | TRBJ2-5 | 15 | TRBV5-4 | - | CASSGGGRYQETQYF | TGTGCCAGCTCCGGAGGGGGTCGGTACCAAGAGACCCAGTACTTC
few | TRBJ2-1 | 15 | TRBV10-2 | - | CASSEIGRAYNEQFF | TGCGCCAGCAGTGAGATCGGCCGAGCCTACAATGAGCAGTTCTTC
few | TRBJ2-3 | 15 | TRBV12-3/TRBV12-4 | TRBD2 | CASSLTSGSGDTQYF | TGTGCCAGCAGCCTTACTAGCGGGAGCGGTGATACGCAGTATTTT
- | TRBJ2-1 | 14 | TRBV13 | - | CASSLGGSRNEQFF | TGTGCCAGCAGCTTAGGCGGTTCACGCAATGAGCAGTTCTTC
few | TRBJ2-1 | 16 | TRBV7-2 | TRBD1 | CASSHVMDRENNEQFF | TGTGCCAGCAGCCACGTGATGGACAGGGAGAACAATGAGCAGTTCTTC
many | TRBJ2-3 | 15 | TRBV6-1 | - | CASSRTGEGTDTQYF | TGTGCCAGCAGTAGAACAGGGGAGGGTACAGATACGCAGTATTTT
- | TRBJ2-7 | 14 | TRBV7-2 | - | CASSRGVANGEQYF | TGTGCCAGCAGCAGGGGGGTAGCGAATGGCGAGCAGTACTTC
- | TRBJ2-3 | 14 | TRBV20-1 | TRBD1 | CSAPQGDGTDTQYF | TGCAGTGCTCCCCAGGGGGACGGCACAGATACGCAGTATTTT
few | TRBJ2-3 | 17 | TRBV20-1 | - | CSARPGRSYFGTDTQYF | TGCAGTGCTAGACCGGGACGTAGCTACTTTGGCACAGATACGCAGTATTTT
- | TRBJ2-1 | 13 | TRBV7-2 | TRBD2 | CASSSGLVNEQFF | TGTGCCAGCAGCTCTGGACTAGTTAATGAGCAGTTCTTC
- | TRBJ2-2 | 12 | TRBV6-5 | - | CASSRTGGELFF | TGTGCCAGCAGCCGGACCGGAGGGGAGCTGTTTTTT
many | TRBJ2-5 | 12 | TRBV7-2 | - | CASSIYRGTQYF | TGTGCCAGCAGCATCTACAGAGGGACCCAGTACTTC
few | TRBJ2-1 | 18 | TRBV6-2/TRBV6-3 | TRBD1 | CASSQMPEPGQGSPEQFF | TGTGCCAGCAGCCAAATGCCCGAACCGGGACAGGGGTCCCCTGAGCAGTTCTTC
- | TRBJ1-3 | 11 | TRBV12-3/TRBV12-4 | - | CASSFGRTIYF | TGTGCCAGCAGTTTTGGTCGAACCATATATTTT
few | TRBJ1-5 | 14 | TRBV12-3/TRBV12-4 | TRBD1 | CASSLTTGRQPQHF | TGTGCCAGCAGTTTGACGACAGGGAGACAGCCCCAGCATTTT
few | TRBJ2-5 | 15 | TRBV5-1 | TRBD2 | CASSISGGAEETQYF | TGCGCCAGCAGTATCAGCGGGGGGGCCGAGGAGACCCAGTACTTC
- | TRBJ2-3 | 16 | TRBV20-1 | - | CSATGRAKSSSDTQYF | TGCAGTGCAACCGGACGGGCGAAATCCAGTTCAGATACGCAGTATTTT
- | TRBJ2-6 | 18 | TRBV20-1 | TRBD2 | CSAEASSGSHSGANVLTF | TGCAGTGCCGAAGCTTCGAGCGGGAGCCACTCTGGGGCCAACGTCCTGACTTTC
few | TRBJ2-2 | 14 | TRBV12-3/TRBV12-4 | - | CASQAGPRTGELFF | TGTGCCAGCCAAGCCGGGCCACGCACCGGGGAGCTGTTTTTT
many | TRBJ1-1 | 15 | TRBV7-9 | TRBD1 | CASSIRDSMNTEAFF | TGTGCCAGCAGCATCAGGGACAGCATGAACACTGAAGCTTTCTTT
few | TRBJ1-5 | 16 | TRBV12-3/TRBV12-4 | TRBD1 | CASSLETGGINQPQHF | TGTGCCAGCAGTCTCGAGACAGGGGGAATCAATCAGCCCCAGCATTTT
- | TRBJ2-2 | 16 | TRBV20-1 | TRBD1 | CSAPRLGQGVTGELFF | TGCAGTGCTCCAAGATTGGGACAGGGAGTCACCGGGGAGCTGTTTTTT
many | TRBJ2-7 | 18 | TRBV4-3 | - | CASSQDVRRDRRPYEQYF | TGCGCCAGCAGCCAAGATGTTCGCCGGGACCGAAGGCCCTACGAGCAGTACTTC
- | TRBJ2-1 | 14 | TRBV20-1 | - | CSARNRGGVNEQFF | TGCAGTGCTAGGAACAGGGGCGGGGTCAATGAGCAGTTCTTC
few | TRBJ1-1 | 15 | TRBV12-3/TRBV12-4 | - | CASSYIRAENTEAFF | TGTGCCAGCAGTTATATTAGGGCGGAGAACACTGAAGCTTTCTTT
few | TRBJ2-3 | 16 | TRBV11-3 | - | CASSFFRDKHTDTQYF | TGTGCCAGCAGCTTTTTTCGGGACAAACACACAGATACGCAGTATTTT
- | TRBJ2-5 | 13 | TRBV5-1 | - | CASSLRVAETQYF | TGCGCCAGCAGCTTGCGGGTCGCGGAGACCCAGTACTTC
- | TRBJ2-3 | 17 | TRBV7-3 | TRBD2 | CASSSPKRGPSTDTQYF | TGTGCCAGCAGCTCCCCCAAGCGGGGGCCTAGCACAGATACGCAGTATTTT
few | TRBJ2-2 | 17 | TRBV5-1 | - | CASSSKGGAGETGELFF | TGCGCCAGCAGCTCGAAAGGAGGGGCAGGGGAAACCGGGGAGCTGTTTTTT
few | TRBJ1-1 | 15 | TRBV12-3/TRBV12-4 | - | CASSLRGDGNTEAFF | TGTGCCAGCAGTTTAAGAGGGGACGGGAACACTGAAGCTTTCTTT
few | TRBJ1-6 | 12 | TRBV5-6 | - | CASSFVNSPLHF | TGTGCCAGCAGCTTCGTTAATTCACCCCTCCACTTT
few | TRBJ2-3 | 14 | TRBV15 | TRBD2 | CATSMGGSVDTQYF | TGTGCCACCAGCATGGGAGGGTCCGTGGATACGCAGTATTTT
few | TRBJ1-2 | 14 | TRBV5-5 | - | CASNQVGSNYGYTF | TGTGCCAGCAACCAAGTAGGGTCAAATTATGGCTACACCTTC
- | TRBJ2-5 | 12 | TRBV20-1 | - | CSARGVRETQYF | TGCAGTGCCCGTGGTGTCAGAGAGACCCAGTACTTC
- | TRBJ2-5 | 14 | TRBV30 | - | CAWSAPGIQETQYF | TGTGCCTGGAGCGCGCCCGGGATCCAAGAGACCCAGTACTTC
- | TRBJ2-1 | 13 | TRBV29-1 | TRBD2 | CSAGLAGHNEQFF | TGCAGCGCGGGACTAGCGGGGCACAATGAGCAGTTCTTC
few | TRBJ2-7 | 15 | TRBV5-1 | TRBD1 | CASSRGGEGAPEQYF | TGCGCCAGCAGCCGAGGGGGCGAGGGAGCGCCCGAGCAGTACTTC
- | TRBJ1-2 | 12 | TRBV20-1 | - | CSGSPGQRGYTF | TGCAGTGGTTCCCCCGGACAGAGAGGCTACACCTTC
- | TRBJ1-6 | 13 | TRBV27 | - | CASSFRSDSPLHF | TGTGCCAGCAGTTTCCGGTCCGATTCACCCCTCCACTTT
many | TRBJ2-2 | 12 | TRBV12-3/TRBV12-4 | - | CASTLGGGELFF | TGTGCCAGCACCCTCGGCGGGGGGGAGCTGTTTTTT
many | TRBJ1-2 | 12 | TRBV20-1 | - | CSASARGYGYTF | TGCAGTGCTAGCGCCAGGGGATATGGCTACACCTTC
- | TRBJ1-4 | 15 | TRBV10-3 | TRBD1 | CAISEQQGAGEKLFF | TGTGCCATCAGTGAGCAACAGGGGGCAGGTGAAAAACTGTTTTTT
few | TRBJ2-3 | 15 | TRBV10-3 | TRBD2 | CASSGRSLSTDTQYF | TGTGCATCGAGCGGGAGATCCCTTAGCACAGATACGCAGTATTTT
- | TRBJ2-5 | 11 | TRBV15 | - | CATMGQETQYF | TGTGCCACCATGGGTCAAGAGACCCAGTACTTC
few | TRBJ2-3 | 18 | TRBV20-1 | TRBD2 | CSARETSGGSFFVDTQYF | TGCAGTGCTAGGGAAACTAGCGGGGGTTCTTTTTTCGTGGATACGCAGTATTTT
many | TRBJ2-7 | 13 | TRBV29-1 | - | CSVGDRDPYEQYF | TGCAGCGTTGGGGACCGGGACCCCTACGAGCAGTACTTC
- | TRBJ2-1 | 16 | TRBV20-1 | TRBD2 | CSARRLAGGPSGEQFF | TGCAGTGCTCGTAGGTTAGCGGGAGGGCCGAGCGGTGAGCAGTTCTTC
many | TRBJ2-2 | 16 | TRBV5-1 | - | CASSQGGTGRTGELFF | TGCGCCAGCAGCCAGGGTGGAACAGGACGGACCGGGGAGCTGTTTTTT
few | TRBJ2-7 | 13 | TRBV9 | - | CASSVGPSYEQYF | TGTGCCAGCAGTGTGGGACCGTCCTACGAGCAGTACTTC
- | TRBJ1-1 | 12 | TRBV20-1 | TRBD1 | CSASAGGTEAFF | TGCAGTGCTAGCGCAGGGGGGACTGAAGCTTTCTTT
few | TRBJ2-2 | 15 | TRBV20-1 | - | CSARFSGFNTGELFF | TGCAGTGCTAGATTTTCAGGGTTCAACACCGGGGAGCTGTTTTTT
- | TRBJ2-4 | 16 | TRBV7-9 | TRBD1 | CASSRGTGGTEGDQYF | TGTGCCAGCAGCCGCGGGACAGGGGGAACAGAGGGCGATCAGTACTTC
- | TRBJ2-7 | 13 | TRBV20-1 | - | CSARYAPSYEQYF | TGCAGTGCTAGGTATGCACCCTCGTACGAGCAGTACTTC
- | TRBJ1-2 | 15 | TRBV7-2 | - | CASAQGPSLNYGYTF | TGTGCCAGCGCCCAGGGTCCTAGTCTTAACTATGGCTACACCTTC
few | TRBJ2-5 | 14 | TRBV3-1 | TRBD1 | CASSHADRGETQYF | TGTGCCAGCAGCCACGCGGACAGGGGAGAGACCCAGTACTTC